The rows below give T cell receptor beta chains drawn from one sample of a study of OX40 agonist ivuxolimab in advanced cancers. Generated by immunoSEQ multiplex PCR, the TCRdb table keeps only in-frame clones and is missing some. The sample has approximately 69,000 clones, roughly 82% seen once. The sample here was CD4+ or CD8+ T cells sorted from blood, taken in a trial of the OX40 agonist ivuxolimab. The receptors here all came from an adult with an advanced solid tumor such as melanoma, head and neck, liver or kidney cancer. The CDR3 runs from the conserved cysteine through the conserved F or W. Each record gives: clone size, J gene, V gene, D gene, CDR3 protein, CDR3 DNA. A D gene is named only where the DNA matches it firmly. Size is stated for part of the rows, as once, few or many counts, or as a class when the clone is expanded.

clone size: NA
J gene: TRBJ2-3
V gene: TRBV4-1
D gene: TRBD2
CDR3 protein: CASSRGGAGTDTQYF
CDR3 DNA: TGCGCCAGCAGTCGGGGGGGCGCTGGTACAGATACGCAGTATTTT

clone size: NA
J gene: TRBJ1-2
V gene: TRBV7-2
D gene: NA
CDR3 protein: CASSLLFGVGYTF
CDR3 DNA: TGTGCCAGCAGCTTGTTGTTTGGGGTCGGCTACACCTTC

clone size: NA
J gene: TRBJ1-1
V gene: TRBV29-1
D gene: TRBD1
CDR3 protein: CSVEQQGAEDTEAFF
CDR3 DNA: TGCAGCGTTGAACAACAGGGGGCTGAGGACACTGAAGCTTTCTTT

clone size: NA
J gene: TRBJ2-7
V gene: TRBV19
D gene: NA
CDR3 protein: CAVTSSSYEQYF
CDR3 DNA: TGTGCCGTAACCTCTAGCTCCTACGAGCAGTACTTC

clone size: NA
J gene: TRBJ2-7
V gene: TRBV7-2
D gene: TRBD2
CDR3 protein: CASSLAPLAGGYYEQYF
CDR3 DNA: TGTGCCAGCAGCTTAGCTCCTTTAGCGGGGGGGTACTACGAGCAGTACTTC

clone size: NA
J gene: TRBJ1-2
V gene: TRBV14
D gene: NA
CDR3 protein: CASSTNYGYTF
CDR3 DNA: TGTGCCAGCAGCACTAACTATGGCTACACCTTC

clone size: NA
J gene: TRBJ1-2
V gene: TRBV6-4
D gene: NA
CDR3 protein: CASSMDSSYGYTF
CDR3 DNA: TGTGCCAGCAGTATGGACAGCTCCTATGGCTACACCTTC

clone size: NA
J gene: TRBJ1-2
V gene: TRBV4-1
D gene: NA
CDR3 protein: CASSQVDPAGGYTF
CDR3 DNA: TGCGCCAGCAGCCAAGTGGACCCAGCGGGAGGCTACACCTTC

clone size: once
J gene: TRBJ2-1
V gene: TRBV6-5
D gene: NA
CDR3 protein: CASSYSYSHEQFF
CDR3 DNA: TGTGCCAGCAGTTACTCGTACAGCCATGAGCAGTTCTTC

clone size: NA
J gene: TRBJ1-1
V gene: TRBV11-2
D gene: NA
CDR3 protein: CASSLAGGLFTEAFF
CDR3 DNA: TGTGCCAGCAGCCTGGCTGGGGGTCTCTTCACTGAAGCTTTCTTT

clone size: NA
J gene: TRBJ2-5
V gene: TRBV11-2
D gene: NA
CDR3 protein: CASSLAPSQETQYF
CDR3 DNA: TGTGCCAGCAGCTTAGCACCCAGTCAAGAGACCCAGTACTTC

clone size: NA
J gene: TRBJ2-2
V gene: TRBV11-3
D gene: NA
CDR3 protein: CASSFSQGNGELFF
CDR3 DNA: TGTGCCAGCAGCTTCTCGCAGGGCAACGGGGAGCTGTTTTTT

clone size: NA
J gene: TRBJ1-1
V gene: TRBV7-2
D gene: NA
CDR3 protein: CASSRPTKNTEAFF
CDR3 DNA: TGTGCCAGCAGCCGGCCTACAAAAAACACTGAAGCTTTCTTT

clone size: few
J gene: TRBJ1-1
V gene: TRBV19
D gene: NA
CDR3 protein: CASSIGPLSEAFF
CDR3 DNA: TGTGCCAGTAGTATAGGTCCGCTGTCTGAAGCTTTCTTT

clone size: once
J gene: TRBJ1-2
V gene: TRBV18
D gene: NA
CDR3 protein: CASSGTADYGYTF
CDR3 DNA: TGTGCCAGCTCCGGGACTGCTGACTATGGCTACACCTTC

clone size: NA
J gene: TRBJ1-3
V gene: TRBV14
D gene: NA
CDR3 protein: CASSPVGGSGNTIYF
CDR3 DNA: TGTGCCAGCAGCCCCGTAGGGGGGTCTGGAAACACCATATATTTT